The table lists the clone carrying this TCR beta chain with a few counts. Here immunoSEQ multiplex PCR was the method, and the copy in TCRdb shows in-frame clones only, minus some. The table has 28,000 or so clones, 82% seen once. CD4+ or CD8+ T cells were sorted as naive CD45RA+ or memory CD45RO+. This record belongs to a study of regulatory dendritic cells for organ transplantation. The receptor was isolated from a human donor in good health. Source material: naive CD4+ T cells from blood. Noted subset: CD45RA+ naive T cells.

CDR3 bases: TGTGCCAGCAGCGTAGAAGGGAGGCGAAACACCGGGGAGCTGTTTTTT. The encoded protein is CASSVEGRRNTGELFF. This chain uses TRBV9 with TRBJ2-2, with D perhaps matching TRBD2 (6 bases). Germline loops: CDR1 SGDLS, CDR2 YYNGEE. The CDR3 has 16 residues. V was cut by 0 bases and J by 2 bases, with 11 bases left in between.